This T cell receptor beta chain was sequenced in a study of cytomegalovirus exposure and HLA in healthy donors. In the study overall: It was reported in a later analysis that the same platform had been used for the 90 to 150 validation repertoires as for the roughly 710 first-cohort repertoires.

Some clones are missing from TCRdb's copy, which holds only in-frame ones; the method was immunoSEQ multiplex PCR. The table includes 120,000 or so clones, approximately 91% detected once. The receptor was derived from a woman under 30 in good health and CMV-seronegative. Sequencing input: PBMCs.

The CDR3 here is CASGLLRLAYTGELFF. The CDR3, as DNA: TGTGCCAGCGGCCTCCTTAGACTAGCGTACACCGGGGAGCTGTTTTTT. The chain employs TRBV28 and TRBJ2-2; 8 nucleotides match TRBD2. Per germline, CDR1 MDHEN and CDR2 SYDVKM. This CDR3 comprises 16 residues. V lost 8 bases and J lost 3; bases outside the gene matches: 11.